This TCR beta chain was retrieved from a study of resident and recirculating memory T cells in vitiligo. Looking at the study overall: Epidermis came from shave biopsies of lesional and nonlesional sites, plus PBMCs. Findings and limits, study-wide: Vitiligo lesions lacked a unique dominant clone, and clonality varied. Sequences differed between biopsy sites and patients, suggesting private specificity.

CDR1 and CDR2 (germline): KGHSH, LQKENI. The V gene end was trimmed by 3 bases and the J gene end by 5 bases; junction bases not matched to a gene: 11. This CDR3 has 16 residues. The method was immunoSEQ multiplex PCR; TCRdb's version includes in-frame clones alone and lacks a portion of them. Of 70,000 to 85,000 clones listed, roughly 90% are singletons. Anyone treated within the previous three months was excluded. As for this clone: Its antigen is undetermined.

The V and J genes are TRBV18 and TRBJ2-7; 9 bases are shared with TRBD1. The TCR sequence derives from a male donor with vitiligo. The sample comprised blood. Here the CDR3 DNA reads TGTGCCAGCTCACCCGTCCTCGGACAGGGGATTCACGAGCAGTACTTC. It yields the protein CASSPVLGQGIHEQYF. Variable domain in full (rest from reference TRBV18 and TRBJ2-7): NAGVMQNPRHLVRRRGQEARLRCSPMKGHSHVYWYRQLPEEGLKFMVYLQKENIIDESGMPKERFSAEFPKEGPSILRIQQVVRGDSAAYFCASSPVLGQGIHEQYFGPGTRLTVT.